A single sample gave rise to the 17 T cell receptor beta chains below, sequenced in a study of blood T cell repertoires in COVID-19. Assay: immunoSEQ multiplex PCR; the TCRdb copy retains only in-frame clones and omits some. The table includes tens of thousands of clones, 65% to 90% detected once. Sequencing used peripheral blood. All receptors derive from a woman aged 60-70 years with acute or convalescent COVID-19.

The chain combines TRBV19 with TRBJ1-1; D is perhaps TRBD1 (6 bases). This CDR3 has 15 residues. V was cut by 2 bases and J by 0 bases, with 10 bases left in between. Germline V gene data show CDR1 as LNHDA and CDR2 as SQIVND (reference sequence). CDR3 sequence reads: CASSINGQMNTEAFF. CDR3 nucleotide sequence: TGTGCCAGTAGTATAAATGGACAGATGAACACTGAAGCTTTCTTT.

The rearrangement joins TRBV6-1 to TRBJ1-1; 7 bases align to TRBD1. Per the germline V gene, CDR1 is MNHNS and CDR2 is SASEGT. The CDR3 runs 15 residues. Unmatched junction bases numbered 7, after V lost 3 bases and J lost 3 bases. This CDR3 reads CASSDLGQSDTEAFF. DNA of the CDR3: TGTGCCAGCAGTGATTTGGGACAGTCAGACACTGAAGCTTTCTTT.

The chain has TRBV29-1 and TRBJ1-2; D is perhaps TRBD1 (6 bases). Deletions cut 6 bases from V and 8 bases from J, with 13 bases between. The CDR3 has 11 amino acids. Germline assignment: CDR1 SQVTM and CDR2 ANQGSEA. The CDR3 nucleotides are TGCAGCGTCCTGGGGGGGCGAGGCTACACCTTC. As protein: CSVLGGRGYTF.

V is TRBV18 and J is TRBJ1-1; no firm D call. The CDR3 is 15 amino acids. Germline V gives CDR1 KGHSH, CDR2 LQKENI. The V end lost 5 bases, the J end lost 2 bases, and 15 bases lay between the germline ends. The CDR3 sequence is CASSDTPAANTEAFF. CDR3 coding DNA: TGTGCCAGCTCAGATACCCCGGCGGCTAACACTGAAGCTTTCTTT.

The chain couples TRBV28 to TRBJ2-1, with TRBD2 matching over 10 bases. V dropped 4 bases and J dropped 2; count of bases not matched to a gene: 5. The CDR3 runs to 16 residues. The germline V gene has CDR1 MDHEN and CDR2 SYDVKM. DNA for the CDR3: TGTGCCAGCAGTTCCCCTAGCGGGGGTGCCTACAATGAGCAGTTCTTC. Translating gives CASSSPSGGAYNEQFF.

This clone was recorded only once. The rearrangement uses TRBV18 and TRBJ1-1; TRBD1 matches at 9 bases. The trim removed 1 base at V and 4 bases at J, leaving 10 bases unmatched. Germline CDR1 reads KGHSH; CDR2 reads LQKENI. The CDR3 runs to 17 residues. The CDR3 sequence: CASSPRNRGQGGTEAFF. As DNA, the CDR3 is TGTGCCAGCTCACCACGGAACAGGGGGCAGGGGGGCACTGAAGCTTTCTTT.

This clone was seen only a few times. The rearrangement uses TRBV5-6 and TRBJ2-5, with TRBD1 matching 8 bases. The V gene's germline CDR1 is SGHDT and CDR2 YYEEEE. V shed 1 base and J 0 bases; nucleotides not matched to a gene: 2. This CDR3 is built from 15 residues. The CDR3 loop is CASSLRTGYQETQYF. The CDR3 bases are TGTGCCAGCAGCTTGAGGACAGGGTACCAAGAGACCCAGTACTTC.

Written as DNA, the CDR3 is TGTGCCAGCAGTTCTCTTCAGGGGGCCTCTGGGGCCAACGTCCTGACTTTC. Translation gives CASSSLQGASGANVLTF. The genes are TRBV6-2 or TRBV6-3 and TRBJ2-6; TRBD1 matches at 8 bases. Germline V gives CDR1 MNHEY, CDR2 SVGEGT. Unmatched junction bases numbered 5, after V lost 4 bases and J lost 0 bases. The CDR3 runs 17 residues.

The chain combines TRBV14 with TRBJ2-1; TRBD2 aligns across 7 bases. The V gene's germline CDR1 is SGHDN and CDR2 FVKESK. The CDR3 loop spans 14 amino acids. V lost 5 bases to trimming and J lost 4 bases; unmatched junction nucleotides: 5. This CDR3 reads CASSSRGGYNEQFF. The CDR3 DNA sequence: TGTGCCAGCAGCTCCCGGGGAGGGTACAATGAGCAGTTCTTC.

This rearrangement joins TRBV5-6 to TRBJ1-6; the D is unclear. The germline V and J ends were trimmed by 4 bases and 4 bases, with 12 bases remaining between them. Germline loops: CDR1 SGHDT, CDR2 YYEEEE. The CDR3 runs 15 residues. CDR3 DNA sequence: TGTGCCAGCAGCCCCCGGCGGGAGTATAATTCACCCCTCCACTTT. This gives the protein CASSPRREYNSPLHF.

The chain employs TRBV24-1 and TRBJ1-5; D might be TRBD1 (6 bases). With 2 bases removed from V and 7 bases from J, the gap between germline ends came to 17 bases. CDR1 and CDR2 from the germline V gene are KGHDR and SFDVKD. The length of the CDR3 is 16 residues. For the CDR3, the DNA is TGTGCCACCAGTGATTCCTCTACAGGGTGGGTCCAGCCCCAGCATTTT. It encodes CATSDSSTGWVQPQHF.

The chain uses TRBV9 and TRBJ2-7, with a possible D match to TRBD1 (5 bases). The germline CDR1 and CDR2 sequences are SGDLS and YYNGEE. There are 15 residues in the CDR3. Trimming took 0 bases from V and 2 from J, leaving 12 bases between them. CDR3 residues: CASSVGQSLTYEQYF. In DNA form, the CDR3 reads TGTGCCAGCAGCGTAGGACAGAGCCTAACCTACGAGCAGTACTTC.

The chain employs TRBV27 and TRBJ2-3; unclear D gene. V lost 2 bases to trimming and J lost 4 bases, with 13 bases between them. Germline CDR1 reads MNHEY; CDR2 reads SMNVEV (reference sequence). The CDR3 spans 15 residues. The chain's CDR3 is CASSLDARLADTQYF. CDR3 in DNA: TGTGCCAGCAGTTTAGACGCCAGGCTCGCAGATACGCAGTATTTT.

The V and J genes are TRBV2 and TRBJ2-1, with D perhaps matching TRBD2 (6 bases). This CDR3 contains 11 residues. V shed 2 bases and J shed 11 bases, with 7 bases lying between them. Looked up from germline, CDR1 is SNHLY and CDR2 is FYNNEI. The chain's CDR3 is CASSERGKQFF. Here the CDR3 DNA reads TGTGCCAGCAGTGAACGGGGGAAGCAGTTCTTC.

V gene TRBV27 combines with J gene TRBJ2-3; tentatively, D is TRBD2 (5 bases). The CDR3 spans 16 residues. The ends were cut back, 7 bases at V and 6 bases at J, with 23 bases in the middle. Per the germline V gene, CDR1 is MNHEY and CDR2 is SMNVEV (reference sequence). The CDR3 sequence is CASKKEAGTLADTQYF. As DNA, the CDR3 is TGTGCCAGCAAGAAGGAGGCGGGCACGCTGGCCGATACGCAGTATTTT.

This chain uses TRBV28 with TRBJ1-4; TRBD1 matches 11 bases. The V gene end was trimmed by 5 bases and the J gene end by 8 bases; junction bases not matched to a gene: 13. CDR1 is MDHEN and CDR2 is SYDVKM in the germline V gene. The CDR3 covers 17 residues. The CDR3, as DNA: TGTGCCAGCAGTCTCTCGGGGACAGGGGGAGGGTGGGAAAAACTGTTTTTT. Its translation: CASSLSGTGGGWEKLFF.

The chain joins TRBV10-3 to TRBJ2-2; perhaps TRBD1 as D (6 bases). The V gene's germline CDR1 is ENHRY and CDR2 SYGVKD. The CDR3 consists of 13 residues. Trimming removed 10 bases at V and 6 bases at J, with 15 bases between. CDR3 protein: CASLGTPPGELFF. DNA of the CDR3: TGTGCCAGCCTCGGGACACCCCCCGGGGAGCTGTTTTTT.